These 12 T cell receptor beta chains were sequenced from one sample in a study of blood T cell repertoires in COVID-19. Data came from immunoSEQ multiplex PCR; TCRdb stores just in-frame clones and leaves some out. In the table there are 40,000 to 55,000 clones, 80% to 90% of which are singletons. Sequenced: peripheral blood. The receptors were gathered from a human donor in a cohort sampled during active COVID-19.

The chain carries TRBV5-5 and TRBJ2-3, with D uncertain. V lost 4 bases and J 6 bases, leaving 12 bases between the germline ends. The CDR3 has 13 residues. Germline CDR1 is SGHKS and CDR2 is YYEKEE (reference sequence). This CDR3 reads CASSRVGRDTQYF. The DNA for the CDR3 is TGTGCCAGCAGCCGGGTCGGCCGGGATACGCAGTATTTT. Supplemented by reference TRBV5-5 and TRBJ2-3, the full variable domain reads DAGVTQSPTHLIKTRGQQVTLRCSPISGHKSVSWYQQVLGQGPQFIFQYYEKEERGRGNFPDRFSARQFPNYSSELNVNALLLGDSALYLCASSRVGRDTQYFGPGTRLTVL.

This rearrangement joins TRBV6-5 to TRBJ2-1; TRBD2 matches 8 bases. V lost 6 bases and J lost 6; bases outside the gene matches: 10. The germline V gene has CDR1 MNHEY and CDR2 SVGAGI. The CDR3 is 15 amino acids. CDR3 residues: CASSLAERGFNEQFF. The CDR3 DNA follows: TGTGCCAGCAGCCTAGCTGAGCGGGGGTTCAATGAGCAGTTCTTC.

This rearrangement joins TRBV27 to TRBJ1-3; the match to TRBD1 covers 7 bases. Per germline, CDR1 MNHEY and CDR2 SMNVEV (reference sequence). The J segment lost 7 bases and the V segment lost 6 bases, leaving 12 bases of the junction unmatched. The CDR3 loop spans 15 amino acids. CDR3 coding DNA: TGTGCCAGCAGCCAAACAAAGACAGGGTTCAACACCATATATTTT. Translated, it gives CASSQTKTGFNTIYF.

V gene TRBV4-1 combines with J gene TRBJ1-1, with D possibly TRBD1 on 6 matching bases. The V gene's germline CDR1 is MGHRA and CDR2 YSYEKL. Deletions cut 1 base from V and 1 base from J, with 13 bases between. The CDR3 extends over 16 amino acids. In DNA, the CDR3 is TGCGCCAGCAGCCAAGGTGTCAACAGGGCGAACACTGAAGCTTTCTTT. Its translation is CASSQGVNRANTEAFF.

The V and J genes are TRBV7-3 and TRBJ2-5; a weak D match, TRBD2 (6 bases). V lost 1 base, J lost 1 base, and 13 bases lay in between. The germline V gene has CDR1 SGHTA and CDR2 FQGTGA. The CDR3 is 16 amino acids. DNA for the CDR3: TGTGCCAGCAGCTTAAATTCGGCCGGGGGCCAAGAGACCCAGTACTTC. This codes for CASSLNSAGGQETQYF. Full variable domain (rest looked up from reference TRBV7-3 and TRBJ2-5): GAGVSQTPSNKVTEKGKYVELRCDPISGHTALYWYRQSLGQGPEFLIYFQGTGAADDSGLPNDRFFAVRPEGSVSTLKIQRTERGDSAVYLCASSLNSAGGQETQYFGPGTRLLVL.

The chain is built from TRBV7-9 and TRBJ1-2; 7 nucleotides align to TRBD1. Unmatched junction bases numbered 6, after V lost 5 bases and J lost 3 bases. The CDR3 contains 14 residues. CDR1 is SEHNR, CDR2 FQNEAQ, per germline (reference sequence). CDR3 amino acids: CASSISGTDYGYTF. DNA of the CDR3: TGTGCCAGCAGCATCTCCGGGACAGACTATGGCTACACCTTC. Together with reference TRBV7-9 and TRBJ1-2, the CDR3 gives the full variable domain: DTGVSQNPRHKITKRGQNVTFRCDPISEHNRLYWYRQTLGQGPEFLTYFQNEAQLEKSRLLSDRFSAERPKGSFSTLEIQRTEQGDSAMYLCASSISGTDYGYTFGSGTRLTVV.

This sequence joins TRBV9 and TRBJ2-3; 9 bases are a match to TRBD2. This CDR3 region has 17 residues. Germline V gene sequence: CDR1 SGDLS, CDR2 YYNGEE. J gave up 4 bases and V 4 bases, and 13 bases lay outside the gene matches. The CDR3 sequence is CASSPLRSGRTADTQYF. The CDR3 bases are TGTGCCAGCAGCCCCCTTCGGAGCGGGAGGACTGCAGATACGCAGTATTTT.

This sequence joins TRBV19 and TRBJ1-2; D not certain. V lost 3 bases and J 7 bases, leaving 12 bases between the germline ends. This CDR3 is 13 amino acids long. Per germline, CDR1 LNHDA and CDR2 SQIVND (reference sequence). The CDR3, as DNA: TGTGCCAGTAGTATTGGACTAGCCGGTGGCTACACCTTC. Translation gives CASSIGLAGGYTF.

V gene TRBV24-1 combines with J gene TRBJ2-2; 10 bases are a match to TRBD2. Germline V gene sequence: CDR1 KGHDR, CDR2 SFDVKD. V trimming: 3 bases; J trimming: 9 bases; junction bases outside the gene matches: 6. This CDR3 comprises 15 residues. As DNA, the CDR3 is TGTGCCACCAGTGATGAAGCGGGGGGGCACCGGGAGCTGTTTTTT. Its protein is CATSDEAGGHRELFF.

The chain joins TRBV11-2 to TRBJ2-3; TRBD1 might be the D (5 bases). V was trimmed by 5 bases and J by 5 bases, leaving 8 bases between them. Germline CDR1 is SGHAT and CDR2 is FQNNGV. CDR3 size: 12 residues. DNA of the CDR3: TGTGCCAGCAGCCAAGGGGTAGATACGCAGTATTTT. The encoded protein is CASSQGVDTQYF.

This clone was counted once. This chain uses TRBV3-1 (or the pseudogene TRBV3-2) with TRBJ1-3, with TRBD1 matching over 7 bases. The V gene's germline CDR1 is LGHDT and CDR2 YNNKEL (reference sequence). The V and J ends lost 4 bases and 4 bases, in that order; junction bases with no gene match: 10. The CDR3 sequence is 16 residues long. The CDR3 is CASSPTGWSSGNTIYF. Written as DNA, the CDR3 is TGTGCCAGCAGCCCGACAGGGTGGTCTTCAGGAAACACCATATATTTT.

V usage is TRBV24-1 and J usage is TRBJ2-5, with TRBD1 matching 10 bases. The V gene's germline CDR1 is KGHDR and CDR2 SFDVKD. The ends lost 2 bases at V and 2 bases at J; junction bases unmatched: 7. This CDR3 is built from 17 residues. The chain's CDR3 is CATSDSWGQGLQETQYF. CDR3 bases: TGTGCCACCAGTGATTCATGGGGACAGGGGTTACAAGAGACCCAGTACTTC.